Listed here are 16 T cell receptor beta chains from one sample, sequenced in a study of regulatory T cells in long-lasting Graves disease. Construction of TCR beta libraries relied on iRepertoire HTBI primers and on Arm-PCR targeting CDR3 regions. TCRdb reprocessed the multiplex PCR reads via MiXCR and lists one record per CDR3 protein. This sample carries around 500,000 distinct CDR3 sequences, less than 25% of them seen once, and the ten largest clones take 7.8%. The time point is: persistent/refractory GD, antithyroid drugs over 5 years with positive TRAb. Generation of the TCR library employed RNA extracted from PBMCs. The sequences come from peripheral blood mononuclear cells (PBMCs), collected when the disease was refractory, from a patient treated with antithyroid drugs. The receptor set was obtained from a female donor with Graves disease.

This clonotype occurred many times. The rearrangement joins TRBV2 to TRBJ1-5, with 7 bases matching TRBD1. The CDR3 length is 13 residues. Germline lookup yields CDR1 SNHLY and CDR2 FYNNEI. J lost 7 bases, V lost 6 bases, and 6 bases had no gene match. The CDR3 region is CASRDRVAQPQHF. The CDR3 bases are TGTGCCAGCAGAGACAGGGTGGCACAGCCCCAGCATTTT.

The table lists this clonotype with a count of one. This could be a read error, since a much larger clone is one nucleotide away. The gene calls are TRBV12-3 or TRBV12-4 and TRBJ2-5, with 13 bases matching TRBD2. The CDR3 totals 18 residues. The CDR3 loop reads CAGSPRTSGSPMGETQYF. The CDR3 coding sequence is TGTGCCGGCAGCCCACGGACTAGCGGGAGCCCCATGGGAGAGACCCAGTACTTC.

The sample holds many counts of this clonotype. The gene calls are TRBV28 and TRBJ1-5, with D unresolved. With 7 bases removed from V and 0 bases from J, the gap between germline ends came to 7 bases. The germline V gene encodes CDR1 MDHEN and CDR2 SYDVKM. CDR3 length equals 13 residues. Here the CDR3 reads CASNTHSNQPQHF. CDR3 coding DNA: TGTGCCAGCAACACACATAGCAATCAGCCCCAGCATTTT.

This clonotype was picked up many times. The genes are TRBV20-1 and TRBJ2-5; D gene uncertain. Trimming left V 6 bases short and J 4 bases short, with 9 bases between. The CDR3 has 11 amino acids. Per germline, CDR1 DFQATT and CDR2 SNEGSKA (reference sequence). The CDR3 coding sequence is TGCAGTGCGCCCGCCGGAGAGACCCAGTACTTC. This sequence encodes CSAPAGETQYF.

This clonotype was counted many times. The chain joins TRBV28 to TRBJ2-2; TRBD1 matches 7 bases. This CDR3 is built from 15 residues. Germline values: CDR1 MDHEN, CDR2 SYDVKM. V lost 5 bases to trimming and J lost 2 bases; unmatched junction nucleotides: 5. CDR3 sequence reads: CASSDDRVNTGELFF. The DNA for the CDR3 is TGTGCCAGCAGTGATGACAGGGTAAACACCGGGGAGCTGTTTTTT.

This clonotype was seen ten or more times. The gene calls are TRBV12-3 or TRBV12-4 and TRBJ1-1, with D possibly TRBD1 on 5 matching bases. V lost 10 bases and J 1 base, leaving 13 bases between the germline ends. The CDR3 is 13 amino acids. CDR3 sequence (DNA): TGTGCCACCGGGACCGATTGGAACACTGAAGCTTTCTTT. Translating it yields CATGTDWNTEAFF.

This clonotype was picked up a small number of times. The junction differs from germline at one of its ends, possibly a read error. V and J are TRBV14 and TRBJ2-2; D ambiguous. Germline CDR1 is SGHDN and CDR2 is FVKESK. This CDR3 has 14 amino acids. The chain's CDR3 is CVSSRLRYTGELFF. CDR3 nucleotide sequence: TGTGTCAGCAGCCGATTGAGATACACCGGGGAGCTGTTTTTT. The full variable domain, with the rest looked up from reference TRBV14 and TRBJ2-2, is EAGVTQFPSHSVIEKGQTVTLRCDPISGHDNLYWYRRVMGKEIKFLLHFVKESKQDESGMPNNRFLAERTGGTYSTLKVQPAELEDSGVYFCVSSRLRYTGELFFGEGSRLTVL.

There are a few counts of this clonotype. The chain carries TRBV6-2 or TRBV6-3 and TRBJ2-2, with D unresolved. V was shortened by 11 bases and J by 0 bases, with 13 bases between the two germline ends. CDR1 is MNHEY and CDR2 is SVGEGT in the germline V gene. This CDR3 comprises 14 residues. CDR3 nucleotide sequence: TGTGCCTTAATGGGGAACACGAACACCGGGGAGCTGTTTTTT. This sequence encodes CALMGNTNTGELFF.

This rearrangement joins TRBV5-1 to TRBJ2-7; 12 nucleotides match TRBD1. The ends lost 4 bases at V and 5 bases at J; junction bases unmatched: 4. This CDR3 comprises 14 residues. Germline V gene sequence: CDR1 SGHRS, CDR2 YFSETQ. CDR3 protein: CASSRDRGLDEQYF. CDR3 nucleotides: TGCGCCAGCAGCCGGGACAGGGGGCTGGACGAGCAGTACTTC.

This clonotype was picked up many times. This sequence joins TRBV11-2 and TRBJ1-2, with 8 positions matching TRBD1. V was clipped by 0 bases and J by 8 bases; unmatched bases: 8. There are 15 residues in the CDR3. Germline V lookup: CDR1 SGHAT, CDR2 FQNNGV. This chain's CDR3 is CASSLDWTGLDGYTF. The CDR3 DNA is TGTGCCAGCAGCTTAGATTGGACAGGGTTGGACGGCTACACCTTC.

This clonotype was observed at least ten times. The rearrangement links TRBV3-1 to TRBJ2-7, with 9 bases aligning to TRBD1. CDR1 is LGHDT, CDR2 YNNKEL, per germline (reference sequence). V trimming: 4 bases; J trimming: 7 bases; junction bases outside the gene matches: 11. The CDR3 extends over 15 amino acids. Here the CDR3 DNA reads TGTGCCAGCAGCCGAGGGACAGGGCTGCCGGGGGAGCAGTACTTC. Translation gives CASSRGTGLPGEQYF.

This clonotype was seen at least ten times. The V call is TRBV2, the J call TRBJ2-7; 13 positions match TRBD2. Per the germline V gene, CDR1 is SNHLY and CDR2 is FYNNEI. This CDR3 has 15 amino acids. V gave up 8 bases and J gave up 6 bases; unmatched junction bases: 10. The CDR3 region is CASAWGTSGKSEQYF. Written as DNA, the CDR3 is TGTGCCAGCGCGTGGGGGACTAGCGGGAAGTCCGAGCAGTACTTC.

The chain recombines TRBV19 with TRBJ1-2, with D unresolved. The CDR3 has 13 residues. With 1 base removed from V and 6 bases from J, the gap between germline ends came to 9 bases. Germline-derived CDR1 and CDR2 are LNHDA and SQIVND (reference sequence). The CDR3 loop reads CASSIAIKHGYTF. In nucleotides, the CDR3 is TGTGCCAGTAGTATAGCTATTAAGCATGGCTACACCTTC. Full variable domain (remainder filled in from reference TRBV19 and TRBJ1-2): DGGITQSPKYLFRKEGQNVTLSCEQNLNHDAMYWYRQDPGQGLRLIYYSQIVNDFQKGDIAEGYSVSREKKESFPLTVTSAQKNPTAFYLCASSIAIKHGYTFGSGTRLTVV.

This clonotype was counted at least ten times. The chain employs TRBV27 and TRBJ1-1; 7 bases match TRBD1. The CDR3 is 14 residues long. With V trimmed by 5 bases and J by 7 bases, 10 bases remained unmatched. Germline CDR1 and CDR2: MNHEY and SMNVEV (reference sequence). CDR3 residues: CASSPTGSRHEAFF. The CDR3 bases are TGTGCCAGCAGTCCGACAGGGAGCCGCCATGAAGCTTTCTTT.

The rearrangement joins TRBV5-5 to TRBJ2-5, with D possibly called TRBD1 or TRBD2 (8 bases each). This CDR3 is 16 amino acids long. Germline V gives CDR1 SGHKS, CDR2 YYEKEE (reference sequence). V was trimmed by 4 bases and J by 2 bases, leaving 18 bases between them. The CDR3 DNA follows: TGTGCCAGCAGCAAAGGACAGGGCGGGGGGCAAGAGACCCAGTACTTC. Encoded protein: CASSKGQGGGQETQYF.

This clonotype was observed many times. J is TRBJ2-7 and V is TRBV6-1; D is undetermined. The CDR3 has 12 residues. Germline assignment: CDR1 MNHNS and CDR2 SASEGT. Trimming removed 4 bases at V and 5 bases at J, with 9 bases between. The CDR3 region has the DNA TGTGCCAGCAGTGGGTACCTGCACGAGCAGTACTTC. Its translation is CASSGYLHEQYF.